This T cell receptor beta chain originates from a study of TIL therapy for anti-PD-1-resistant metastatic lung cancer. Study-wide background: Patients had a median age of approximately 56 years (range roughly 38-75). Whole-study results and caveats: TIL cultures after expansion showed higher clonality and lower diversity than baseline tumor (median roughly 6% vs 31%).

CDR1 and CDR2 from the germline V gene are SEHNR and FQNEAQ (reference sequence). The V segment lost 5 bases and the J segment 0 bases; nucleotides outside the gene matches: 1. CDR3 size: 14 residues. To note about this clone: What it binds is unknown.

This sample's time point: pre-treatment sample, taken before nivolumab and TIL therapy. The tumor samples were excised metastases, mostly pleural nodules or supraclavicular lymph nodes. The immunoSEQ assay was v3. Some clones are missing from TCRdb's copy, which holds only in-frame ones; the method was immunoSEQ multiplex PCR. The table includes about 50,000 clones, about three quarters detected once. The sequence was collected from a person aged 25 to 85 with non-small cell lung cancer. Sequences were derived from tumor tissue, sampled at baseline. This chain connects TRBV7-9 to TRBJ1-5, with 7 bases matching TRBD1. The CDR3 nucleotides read TGTGCCAGCAGCGGACAGGCTAGCAATCAGCCCCAGCATTTT. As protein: CASSGQASNQPQHF. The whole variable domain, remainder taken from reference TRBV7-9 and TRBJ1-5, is DTGVSQNPRHKITKRGQNVTFRCDPISEHNRLYWYRQTLGQGPEFLTYFQNEAQLEKSRLLSDRFSAERPKGSFSTLEIQRTEQGDSAMYLCASSGQASNQPQHFGDGTRLSIL.